These T cell receptor beta chains were read from a single sample in a study of blood T cell repertoires in COVID-19. The assay was immunoSEQ multiplex PCR, and TCRdb's table has in-frame clones only and misses some. The sample lists 150,000 to 180,000 clones, roughly four fifths occurring once. Specimen: peripheral blood. The receptors stem from a woman aged 55-75 years with COVID-19, enrolled during active disease. CDR3s include the opening cysteine and the closing phenylalanine or tryptophan.

J,V,CDR3
TRBJ1-2,TRBV20-1,CSARTDYGYTF
TRBJ1-1,TRBV11-1,CASSLGRHSRGTEAFF
TRBJ1-1,TRBV19,CASSIAKNTEAFF
TRBJ1-5,TRBV18,CASSPGTGEPQHF
TRBJ1-2,TRBV6-5,CASSFRGQGAGYTF
TRBJ1-3,TRBV3-1/TRBV3-2,CASSQEHRVLYF
TRBJ2-5,TRBV6-2/TRBV6-3,CASSYSRSETQYF
TRBJ1-1,TRBV5-6,CASSRTGFGGTEAFF
TRBJ2-2,TRBV7-3,CASKLGVNTGELFF
TRBJ2-6,TRBV6-1,CASSEGTGGAGANVLTF
TRBJ1-1,TRBV6-5,CASSYRQPMNTEAFF
TRBJ2-5,TRBV18,CASSIDRGGETQYF
TRBJ2-5,TRBV7-2,CASSQTRRETQYF
TRBJ2-5,TRBV5-1,CASSFGAKGGGTQYF
TRBJ1-3,TRBV18,CASSPPAGNTIYF
TRBJ1-2,TRBV6-5,CASSPTNYGYTF
TRBJ1-1,TRBV4-1,CASSQLGQMNTEAFF
TRBJ1-2,TRBV3-1/TRBV3-2,CASSQMTGGGYTF
TRBJ2-2,TRBV27,CASSSPSFTGELFF
TRBJ2-1,TRBV6-4,CASSRDRGLEQFF
TRBJ1-2,TRBV18,CASSPGGNYGYTF
TRBJ1-1,TRBV5-6,CASSRGGNTEAFF
TRBJ1-2,TRBV6-6,CASSPGQNYGYTF
TRBJ2-2,TRBV5-1,CASSPRDIRTGELFF
TRBJ1-5,TRBV15,CATSRSTGADERNQPQHF
TRBJ1-6,TRBV5-5,CASSPGAGGGRGSPLHF
TRBJ1-5,TRBV7-8,CASSFDTYSNQPQHF
TRBJ1-5,TRBV20-1,CSASRVRAGNQPQHF
TRBJ2-6,TRBV3-1/TRBV3-2,CASSSRGRDTAVLTF
TRBJ1-3,TRBV5-8,CASSYRGSSGNTIYF
TRBJ2-3,TRBV27,CASTDRFTDTQYF
TRBJ2-2,TRBV19,CASSFRDTNTGELFF
TRBJ1-4,TRBV18,CASSRTGIGEKLFF
TRBJ1-5,TRBV7-9,CASSAGDILNQPQHF
TRBJ2-2,TRBV9,CASSDTPNTGELFF
TRBJ1-2,TRBV6-5,CASSYWGQGGNYGYTF
TRBJ2-7,TRBV7-6,CASSLRTSGRSSHYEQYF
TRBJ2-1,TRBV3-1/TRBV3-2,CASSPETSGSYNEQFF
TRBJ2-5,TRBV11-2,CASRAVGLLQYF
TRBJ1-6,TRBV28,CASRQGSSGDSPLHF
TRBJ2-7,TRBV6-5,CASSISQGTYEQYF
TRBJ2-2,TRBV14,CASSVRRYRRNTGELFF
TRBJ1-1,TRBV6-5,CASRPQTGAEAFF
TRBJ2-5,TRBV13,CASSQDREETQYF
TRBJ2-4,TRBV19,CASTPPGVGNIQYF
TRBJ1-6,TRBV6-5,CASSRGQGISPLHF